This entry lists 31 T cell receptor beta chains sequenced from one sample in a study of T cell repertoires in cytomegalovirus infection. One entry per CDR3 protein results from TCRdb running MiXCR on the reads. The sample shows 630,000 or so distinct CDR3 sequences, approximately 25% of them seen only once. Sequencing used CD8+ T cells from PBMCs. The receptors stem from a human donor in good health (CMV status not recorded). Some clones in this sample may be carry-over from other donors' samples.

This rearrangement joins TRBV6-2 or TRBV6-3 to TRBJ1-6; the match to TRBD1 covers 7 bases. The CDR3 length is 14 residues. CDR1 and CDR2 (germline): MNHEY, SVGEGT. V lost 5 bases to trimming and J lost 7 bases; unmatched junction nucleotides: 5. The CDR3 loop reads CASSRQGWNSPLHF. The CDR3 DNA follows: TGTGCCAGCAGTCGACAGGGATGGAATTCACCCCTCCACTTT.

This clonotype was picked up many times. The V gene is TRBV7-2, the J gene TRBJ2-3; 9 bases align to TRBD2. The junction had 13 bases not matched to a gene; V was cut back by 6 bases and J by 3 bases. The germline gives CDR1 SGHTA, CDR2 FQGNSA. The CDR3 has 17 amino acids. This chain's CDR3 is CASSRSGGPGRTDTQYF. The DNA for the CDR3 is TGTGCCAGCAGTCGTAGCGGGGGCCCCGGTAGGACAGATACGCAGTATTTT.

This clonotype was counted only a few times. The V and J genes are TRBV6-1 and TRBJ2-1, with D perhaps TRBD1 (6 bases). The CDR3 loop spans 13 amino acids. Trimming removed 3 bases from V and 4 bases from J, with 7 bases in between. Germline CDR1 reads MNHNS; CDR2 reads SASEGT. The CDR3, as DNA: TGTGCCAGCAGTGACGACAGGTACAATGAGCAGTTCTTC. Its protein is CASSDDRYNEQFF.

The CDR3 DNA sequence: TGTGCCAGCAGTTACGCGGCAGCGCCGAACACTGAAGCTTTCTTT. Translation gives CASSYAAAPNTEAFF. The chain has TRBV6-2 or TRBV6-3 and TRBJ1-1; D not resolved. The germline CDR1 and CDR2 sequences are MNHEY and SVGEGT. Trimming took off 2 bases at V and 1 base at J, with 11 bases between the two ends. The CDR3 sequence is 15 residues long.

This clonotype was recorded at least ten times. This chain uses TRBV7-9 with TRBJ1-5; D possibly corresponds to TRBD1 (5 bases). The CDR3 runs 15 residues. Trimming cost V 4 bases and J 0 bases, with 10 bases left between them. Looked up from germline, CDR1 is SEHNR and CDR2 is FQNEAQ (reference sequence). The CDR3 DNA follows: TGTGCCAGCAGCTCGAGTGACAGTAGCAATCAGCCCCAGCATTTT. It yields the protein CASSSSDSSNQPQHF. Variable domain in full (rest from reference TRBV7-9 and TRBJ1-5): DTGVSQNPRHKITKRGQNVTFRCDPISEHNRLYWYRQTLGQGPEFLTYFQNEAQLEKSRLLSDRFSAERPKGSFSTLEIQRTEQGDSAMYLCASSSSDSSNQPQHFGDGTRLSIL.

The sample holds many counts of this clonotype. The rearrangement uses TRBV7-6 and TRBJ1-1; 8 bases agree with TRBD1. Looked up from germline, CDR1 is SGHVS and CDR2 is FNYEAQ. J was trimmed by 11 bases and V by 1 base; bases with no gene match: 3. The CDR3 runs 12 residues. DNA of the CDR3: TGTGCCAGCAGCTTAGTGACAGGGGATGCTTTCTTT. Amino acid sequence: CASSLVTGDAFF.

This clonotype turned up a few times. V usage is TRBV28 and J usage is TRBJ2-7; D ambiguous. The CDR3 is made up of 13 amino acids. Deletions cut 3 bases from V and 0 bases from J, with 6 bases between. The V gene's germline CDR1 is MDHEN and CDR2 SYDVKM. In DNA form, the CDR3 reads TGTGCCAGCAGTTTCGCATCCTCCTACGAGCAGTACGTC. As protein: CASSFASSYEQYV.

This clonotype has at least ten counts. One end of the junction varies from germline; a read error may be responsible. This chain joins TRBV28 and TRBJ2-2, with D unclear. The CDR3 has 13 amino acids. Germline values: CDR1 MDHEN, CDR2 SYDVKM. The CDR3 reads CASSLYGTGELFF. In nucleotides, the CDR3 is TGTGCCAGCAGCTTATATGGAACCGGGGAGCTGTTTTTT. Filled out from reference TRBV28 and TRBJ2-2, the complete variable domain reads DVKVTQSSRYLVKRTGEKVFLECVQDMDHENMFWYRQDPGLGLRLIYFSYDVKMKEKGDIPEGYSVSREKKERFSLILESASTNQTSMYLCASSLYGTGELFFGEGSRLTVL.

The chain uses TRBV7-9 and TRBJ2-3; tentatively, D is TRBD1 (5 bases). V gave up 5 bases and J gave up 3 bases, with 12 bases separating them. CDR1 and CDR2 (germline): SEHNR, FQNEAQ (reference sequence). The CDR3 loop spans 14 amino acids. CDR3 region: CASSPPGMTDTQYF. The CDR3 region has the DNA TGTGCCAGCAGCCCCCCAGGGATGACAGATACGCAGTATTTT. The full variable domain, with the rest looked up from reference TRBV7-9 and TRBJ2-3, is DTGVSQNPRHKITKRGQNVTFRCDPISEHNRLYWYRQTLGQGPEFLTYFQNEAQLEKSRLLSDRFSAERPKGSFSTLEIQRTEQGDSAMYLCASSPPGMTDTQYFGPGTRLTVL.

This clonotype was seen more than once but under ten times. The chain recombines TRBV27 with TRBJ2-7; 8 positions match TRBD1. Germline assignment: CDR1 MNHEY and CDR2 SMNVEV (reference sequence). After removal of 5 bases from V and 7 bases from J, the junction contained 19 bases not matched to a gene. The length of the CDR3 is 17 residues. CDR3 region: CASSPDPGTGLPEEQYV. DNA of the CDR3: TGTGCCAGCAGTCCGGACCCCGGGACAGGCCTCCCAGAAGAGCAGTACGTC.

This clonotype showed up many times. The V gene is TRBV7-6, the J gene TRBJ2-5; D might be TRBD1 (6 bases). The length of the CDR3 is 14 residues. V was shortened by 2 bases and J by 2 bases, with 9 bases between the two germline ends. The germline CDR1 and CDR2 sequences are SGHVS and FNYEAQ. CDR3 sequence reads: CASSLNREQETQYF. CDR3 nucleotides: TGTGCCAGCAGCTTAAACAGGGAGCAAGAGACCCAGTACTTC.

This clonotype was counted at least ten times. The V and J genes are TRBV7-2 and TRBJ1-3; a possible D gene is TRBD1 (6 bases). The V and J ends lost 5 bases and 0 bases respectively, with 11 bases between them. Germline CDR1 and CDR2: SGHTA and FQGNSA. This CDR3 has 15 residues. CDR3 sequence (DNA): TGTGCCAGCAGCACCCGGGACATCTCTGGAAACACCATATATTTT. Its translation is CASSTRDISGNTIYF.

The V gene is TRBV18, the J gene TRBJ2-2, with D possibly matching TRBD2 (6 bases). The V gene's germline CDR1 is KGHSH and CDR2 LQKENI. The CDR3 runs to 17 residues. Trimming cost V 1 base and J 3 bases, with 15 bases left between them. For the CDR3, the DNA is TGTGCCAGCTCACCACGTTACTACGGGGGAGACACCGGGGAGCTGTTTTTT. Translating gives CASSPRYYGGDTGELFF.

Written as DNA, the CDR3 is TGCGCCAGCAGCCATTTTCTAGGGTCAAGGTATGGCTACACCTTC. Residues: CASSHFLGSRYGYTF. This rearrangement joins TRBV4-1 to TRBJ1-2; D is ambiguous. Trimming removed 3 bases at V and 5 bases at J, with 16 bases between. This CDR3 has 15 amino acids. CDR1 MGHRA and CDR2 YSYEKL come from the germline V gene.

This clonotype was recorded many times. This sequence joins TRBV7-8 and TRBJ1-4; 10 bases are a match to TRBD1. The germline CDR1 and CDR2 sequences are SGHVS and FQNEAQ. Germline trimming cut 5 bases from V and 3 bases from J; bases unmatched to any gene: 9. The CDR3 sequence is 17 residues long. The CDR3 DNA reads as TGTGCCAGCAGCCTCGTCCCGGGACAGGGGCCTAATGAAAAACTGTTTTTT. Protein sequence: CASSLVPGQGPNEKLFF.

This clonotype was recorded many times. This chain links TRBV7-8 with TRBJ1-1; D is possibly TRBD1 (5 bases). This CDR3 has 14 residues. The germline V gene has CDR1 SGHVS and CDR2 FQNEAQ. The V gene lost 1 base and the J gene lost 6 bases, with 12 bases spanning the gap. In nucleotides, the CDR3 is TGTGCCAGCAGCTTAGAGGGGACCTGGGCTGAAGCTTTCTTT. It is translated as CASSLEGTWAEAFF.

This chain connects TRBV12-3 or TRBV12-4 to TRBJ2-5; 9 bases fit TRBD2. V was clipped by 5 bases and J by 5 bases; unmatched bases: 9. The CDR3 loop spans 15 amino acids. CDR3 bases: TGTGCCAGCAGTACGGTAGCGGGGGTAAGGGAGACCCAGTACTTC. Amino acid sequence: CASSTVAGVRETQYF.

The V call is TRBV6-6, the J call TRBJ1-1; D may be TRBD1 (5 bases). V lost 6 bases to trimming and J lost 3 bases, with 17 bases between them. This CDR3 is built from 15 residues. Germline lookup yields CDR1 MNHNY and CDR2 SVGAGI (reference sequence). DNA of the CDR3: TGTGCCAGCAGCCCTTTCGACAGAGGGGACACTGAAGCTTTCTTT. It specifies CASSPFDRGDTEAFF.

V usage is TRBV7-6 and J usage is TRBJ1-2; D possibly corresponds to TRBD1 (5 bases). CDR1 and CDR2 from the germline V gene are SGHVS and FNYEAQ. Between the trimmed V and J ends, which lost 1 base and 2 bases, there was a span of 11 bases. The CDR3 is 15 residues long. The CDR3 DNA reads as TGTGCCAGCAGCTTAGAACGGGACGCGAACTATGGCTACACCTTC. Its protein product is CASSLERDANYGYTF.

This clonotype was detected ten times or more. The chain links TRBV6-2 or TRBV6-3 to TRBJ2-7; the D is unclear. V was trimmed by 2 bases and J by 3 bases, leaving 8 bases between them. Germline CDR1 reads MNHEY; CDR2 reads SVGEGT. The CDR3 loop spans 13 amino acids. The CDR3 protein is CASSYGQIYEQYV. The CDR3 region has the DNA TGTGCCAGCAGTTACGGCCAGATCTACGAGCAGTACGTC.

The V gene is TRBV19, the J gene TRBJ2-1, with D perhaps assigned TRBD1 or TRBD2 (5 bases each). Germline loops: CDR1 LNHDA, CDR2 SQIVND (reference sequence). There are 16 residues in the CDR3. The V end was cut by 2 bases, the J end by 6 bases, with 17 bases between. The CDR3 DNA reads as TGTGCCAGTAGTATACGGAGGCAGGGTCCCCGCAATGAGCAGTTCTTC. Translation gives CASSIRRQGPRNEQFF.

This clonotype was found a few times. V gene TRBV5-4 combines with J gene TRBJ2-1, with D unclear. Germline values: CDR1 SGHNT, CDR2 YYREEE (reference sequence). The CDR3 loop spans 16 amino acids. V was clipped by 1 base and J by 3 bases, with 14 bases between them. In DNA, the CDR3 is TGTGCCAGCAGCTTGCCGGACGATACTGTCTACAATGAGCAGTTCTTC. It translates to CASSLPDDTVYNEQFF.

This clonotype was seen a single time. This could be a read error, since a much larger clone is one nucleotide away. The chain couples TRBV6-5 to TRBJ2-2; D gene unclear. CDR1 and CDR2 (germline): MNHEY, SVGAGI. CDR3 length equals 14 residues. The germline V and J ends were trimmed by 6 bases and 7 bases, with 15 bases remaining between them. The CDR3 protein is CASSLRSLGGELFF. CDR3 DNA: TGTGCCAGCAGCCTCCGTTCTTTGGGCGGGGAGCTGTTTTTT.

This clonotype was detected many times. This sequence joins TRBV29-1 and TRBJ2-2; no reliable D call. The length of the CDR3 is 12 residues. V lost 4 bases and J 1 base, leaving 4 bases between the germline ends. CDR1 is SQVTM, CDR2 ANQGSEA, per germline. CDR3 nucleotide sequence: TGCAGCGTTGTTCAGAACACCGGGGAGCTGTTTTTT. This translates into CSVVQNTGELFF.

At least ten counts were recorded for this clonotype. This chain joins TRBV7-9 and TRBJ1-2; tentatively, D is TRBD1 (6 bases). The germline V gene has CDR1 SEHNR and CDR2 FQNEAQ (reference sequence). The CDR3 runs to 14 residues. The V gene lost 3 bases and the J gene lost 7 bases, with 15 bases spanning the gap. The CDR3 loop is CASSFPAGAFGYTF. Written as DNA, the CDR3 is TGTGCCAGCAGCTTTCCAGCAGGGGCGTTTGGCTACACCTTC.

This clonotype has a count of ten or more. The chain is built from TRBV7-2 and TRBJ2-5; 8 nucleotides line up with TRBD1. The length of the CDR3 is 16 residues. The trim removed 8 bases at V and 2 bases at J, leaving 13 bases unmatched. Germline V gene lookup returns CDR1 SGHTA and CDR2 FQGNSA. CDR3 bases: TGTGCCAGCTTTAGGTTTGGGACAGGATCTCAAGAGACCCAGTACTTC. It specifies CASFRFGTGSQETQYF.

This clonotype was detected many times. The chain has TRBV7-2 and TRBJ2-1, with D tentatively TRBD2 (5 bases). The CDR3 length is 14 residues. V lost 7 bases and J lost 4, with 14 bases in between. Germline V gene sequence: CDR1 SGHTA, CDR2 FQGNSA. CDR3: CASTTTGGYNEQFF. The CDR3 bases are TGTGCCAGCACCACGACCGGCGGGTACAATGAGCAGTTCTTC.

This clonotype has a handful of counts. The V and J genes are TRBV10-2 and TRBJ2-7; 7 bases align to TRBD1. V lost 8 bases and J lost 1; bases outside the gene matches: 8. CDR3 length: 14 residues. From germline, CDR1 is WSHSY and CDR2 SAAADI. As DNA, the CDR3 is TGCGCCAGCCGAGACAGGGCGAAGTCCTACGAGCAGTACTTC. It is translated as CASRDRAKSYEQYF.

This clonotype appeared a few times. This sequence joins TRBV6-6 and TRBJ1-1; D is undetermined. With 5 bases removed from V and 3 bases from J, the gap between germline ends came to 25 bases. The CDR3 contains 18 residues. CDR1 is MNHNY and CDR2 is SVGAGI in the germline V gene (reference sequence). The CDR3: CASSRAPRAPIRDTEAFF. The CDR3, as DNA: TGTGCCAGCAGTCGCGCTCCGCGGGCCCCAATAAGGGACACTGAAGCTTTCTTT.

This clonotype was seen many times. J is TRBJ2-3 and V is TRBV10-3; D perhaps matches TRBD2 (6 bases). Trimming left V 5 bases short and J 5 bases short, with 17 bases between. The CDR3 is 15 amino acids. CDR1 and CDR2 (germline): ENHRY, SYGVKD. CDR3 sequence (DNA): TGTGCCATCAGTCCACCGGGGGAGTCCCGAGATACGCAGTATTTT. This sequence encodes CAISPPGESRDTQYF.

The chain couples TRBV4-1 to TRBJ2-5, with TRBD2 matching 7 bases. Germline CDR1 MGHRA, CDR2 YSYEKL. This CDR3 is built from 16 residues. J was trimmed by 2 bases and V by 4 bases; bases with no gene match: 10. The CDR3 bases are TGCGCCAGCAGCCTGCGACTAGCCGAGGCGCAAGAGACCCAGTACTTC. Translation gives CASSLRLAEAQETQYF.